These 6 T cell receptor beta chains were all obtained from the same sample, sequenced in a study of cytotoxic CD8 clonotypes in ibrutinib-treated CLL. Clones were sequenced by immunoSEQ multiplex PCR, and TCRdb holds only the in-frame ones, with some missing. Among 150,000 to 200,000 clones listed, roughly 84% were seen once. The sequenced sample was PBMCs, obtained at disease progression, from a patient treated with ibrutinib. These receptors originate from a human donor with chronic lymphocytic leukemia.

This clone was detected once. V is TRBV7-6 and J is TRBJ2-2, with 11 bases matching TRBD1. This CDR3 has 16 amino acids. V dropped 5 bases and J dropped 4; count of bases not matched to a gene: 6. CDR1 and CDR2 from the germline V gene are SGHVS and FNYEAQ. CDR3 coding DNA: TGTGCCAGCAGCCCCCGGGACAGGGGGATCACCGGGGAGCTGTTTTTT. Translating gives CASSPRDRGITGELFF.

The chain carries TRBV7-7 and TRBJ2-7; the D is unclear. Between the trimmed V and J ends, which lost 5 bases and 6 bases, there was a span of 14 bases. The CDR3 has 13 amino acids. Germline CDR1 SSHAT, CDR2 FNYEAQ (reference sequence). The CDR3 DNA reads TGTGCCAGCAGCCAGAAGGGATCGTCCGAGCAGTACTTC. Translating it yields CASSQKGSSEQYF.

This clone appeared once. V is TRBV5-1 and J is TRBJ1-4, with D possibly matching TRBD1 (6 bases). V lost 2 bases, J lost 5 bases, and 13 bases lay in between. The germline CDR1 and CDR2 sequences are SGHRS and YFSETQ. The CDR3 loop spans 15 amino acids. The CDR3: CASSLVGQRNEKLFF. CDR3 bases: TGCGCCAGCAGCTTAGTAGGACAGAGGAATGAAAAACTGTTTTTT.

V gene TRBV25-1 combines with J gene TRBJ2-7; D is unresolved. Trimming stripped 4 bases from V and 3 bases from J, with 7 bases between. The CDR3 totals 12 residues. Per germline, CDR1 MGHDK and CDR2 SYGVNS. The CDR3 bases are TGTGCCAGCAGTGGTGGCTACTACGAGCAGTACTTC. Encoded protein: CASSGGYYEQYF.

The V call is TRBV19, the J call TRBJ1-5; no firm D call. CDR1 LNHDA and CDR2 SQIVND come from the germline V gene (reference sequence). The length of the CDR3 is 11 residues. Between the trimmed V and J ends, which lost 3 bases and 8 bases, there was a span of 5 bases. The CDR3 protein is CASSIGEPQHF. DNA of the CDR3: TGTGCCAGTAGTATCGGGGAGCCCCAGCATTTT.

CDR3 coding DNA: TGTGCCAGCAGCCTAACCGGGAGGGCCTTTTCAGGGGTTTACGAGCAGTACTTC. Its protein product is CASSLTGRAFSGVYEQYF. The rearrangement joins TRBV7-9 to TRBJ2-7, with 8 bases that match TRBD2. The V gene end was trimmed by 5 bases and the J gene end by 4 bases; junction bases not matched to a gene: 19. The CDR3 loop spans 18 amino acids. Looked up from germline, CDR1 is SEHNR and CDR2 is FQNEAQ (reference sequence).